Below, 24 T cell receptor beta chains from the same sample are listed, as sequenced in a study of regulatory T cells. Study conclusions and caveats: In CD3G-deficient patients, conventional CD4+ T cells were enriched for hydrophobic CDR3 residues at positions 6 and 7.

For these receptors, no antigen is known. The primer mix had 52 TRBV and 13 TRBJ primers. Sequencing used immunoSEQ multiplex PCR; TCRdb keeps in-frame clones, though not all of them. Of 25,000 to 40,000 clones detected, roughly 93% appear once; the ten largest clones hold over 0.85%. The sample taken for sequencing was conventional CD4+ T cells sorted from blood. Every receptor here comes from a child aged 2 to 10 with CD3G deficiency.

This clone was detected only once. This chain connects TRBV19 to TRBJ2-1, with D possibly TRBD2 on 6 matching bases. Germline V gene data show CDR1 as LNHDA and CDR2 as SQIVND (reference sequence). Trimming pared 2 bases from V and 5 bases from J, leaving 13 bases between. The CDR3 covers 15 residues. The CDR3 nucleotides read TGTGCCAGTAGTATACTAGGCGCGGGAAACAATGAGCAGTTCTTC. Its protein is CASSILGAGNNEQFF.

The rearrangement uses TRBV10-1 and TRBJ2-3; D may be TRBD2 (6 bases). CDR1 and CDR2 (germline): WNHNN, SYGVQD (reference sequence). The CDR3 has 16 residues. V lost 8 bases, J lost 1 base, and 19 bases lay in between. The CDR3 bases are TGCGCCAGCCCTAAGGACGGGAGATGGGGCACAGATACGCAGTATTTT. As protein: CASPKDGRWGTDTQYF.

This clone showed up just once. The rearrangement links TRBV5-1 to TRBJ2-5, with D perhaps matching TRBD2 (6 bases). CDR3 length: 15 amino acids. Trimming took 3 bases from V and 1 from J, leaving 13 bases between them. The V gene's germline CDR1 is SGHRS and CDR2 YFSETQ. CDR3 sequence reads: CASSSGGGFQETQYF. CDR3 DNA: TGCGCCAGCAGCTCCGGAGGAGGGTTCCAAGAGACCCAGTACTTC.

The V call is TRBV7-9, the J call TRBJ2-5, with 10 bases that match TRBD1. Germline CDR1 SEHNR, CDR2 FQNEAQ (reference sequence). Trimming removed 5 bases from V and 0 bases from J; junction bases left unmatched: 6. The CDR3 totals 16 residues. CDR3 protein: CASSRGTGAYQETQYF. The CDR3 nucleotides read TGTGCCAGCAGCCGAGGGACAGGGGCCTACCAAGAGACCCAGTACTTC.

A single count supports this clone. The chain joins TRBV5-5 to TRBJ2-3; perhaps TRBD2 as D (6 bases). V lost 3 bases and J 6 bases, leaving 14 bases between the germline ends. The CDR3 covers 14 residues. Per germline, CDR1 SGHKS and CDR2 YYEKEE (reference sequence). The CDR3 is CASSSEGLLDTQYF. CDR3 in DNA: TGTGCCAGCAGCTCGGAGGGCCTCCTCGATACGCAGTATTTT. Complete variable domain (other parts from reference TRBV5-5 and TRBJ2-3): DAGVTQSPTHLIKTRGQQVTLRCSPISGHKSVSWYQQVLGQGPQFIFQYYEKEERGRGNFPDRFSARQFPNYSSELNVNALLLGDSALYLCASSSEGLLDTQYFGPGTRLTVL.

This rearrangement joins TRBV5-1 to TRBJ2-2; D possibly uses TRBD1 or TRBD2 (5 bases each). The germline gives CDR1 SGHRS, CDR2 YFSETQ. This CDR3 comprises 14 residues. The V end was cut by 3 bases, the J end by 3 bases, with 9 bases between. This CDR3 reads CASSWGPDTGELFF. The CDR3 DNA follows: TGCGCCAGCAGCTGGGGACCAGACACCGGGGAGCTGTTTTTT.

The DNA for the CDR3 is TGCGCCAGCAGCCGGGGACAGGGTCGGACCTACGAGCAGTACTTC. Translated: CASSRGQGRTYEQYF. The chain uses TRBV5-1 and TRBJ2-7; TRBD1 agrees at 9 bases. Trimming at V came to 4 bases and at J to 2 bases, leaving 7 bases not matched to a gene. The CDR3 length is 15 residues. Germline V gene data show CDR1 as SGHRS and CDR2 as YFSETQ.

This rearrangement joins TRBV5-1 to TRBJ2-3; a possible D gene is TRBD2 (5 bases). CDR3 length equals 14 residues. Trimming removed 3 bases at V and 2 bases at J, with 10 bases between. The V gene's germline CDR1 is SGHRS and CDR2 YFSETQ. The CDR3: CASSSGSFTDTQYF. The CDR3 DNA reads as TGCGCCAGCAGCTCGGGATCTTTCACAGATACGCAGTATTTT.

The chain combines TRBV28 with TRBJ2-6; the match to TRBD1 covers 7 bases. The germline gives CDR1 MDHEN, CDR2 SYDVKM. The trim removed 5 bases at V and 4 bases at J, leaving 8 bases unmatched. CDR3 size: 16 residues. CDR3 nucleotide sequence: TGTGCCAGCAGTGCGCGACAGGGAACAGGGGCCAACGTCCTGACTTTC. It specifies CASSARQGTGANVLTF.

The rearrangement joins TRBV6-6 to TRBJ2-5; D ambiguous. Per the germline V gene, CDR1 is MNHNY and CDR2 is SVGAGI (reference sequence). V gave up 0 bases and J gave up 5 bases, with 4 bases separating them. The CDR3 is 12 amino acids. CDR3 protein: CASSYSVETQYF. The CDR3 nucleotides are TGTGCCAGCAGTTACTCGGTCGAGACCCAGTACTTC.

The V and J genes are TRBV18 and TRBJ2-3; D is unresolved. CDR3 length: 11 residues. Germline CDR1 KGHSH, CDR2 LQKENI. V was cut by 6 bases and J by 5 bases, with 6 bases left in between. CDR3 coding DNA: TGTGCCAGCTCGCAAAAAGATACGCAGTATTTT. The encoded protein is CASSQKDTQYF.

This chain joins TRBV10-3 and TRBJ2-7, with D uncertain. CDR1 and CDR2 from the germline V gene are ENHRY and SYGVKD. The V and J ends lost 0 bases and 3 bases respectively, with 9 bases between them. This CDR3 region has 14 residues. The CDR3 DNA reads TGTGCCATCAGTGAGTCAGATGAAGTCTACGAGCAGTACTTC. Translated: CAISESDEVYEQYF.

J is TRBJ2-7 and V is TRBV28; D gene unclear. The V gene lost 6 bases and the J gene lost 1 base, with 10 bases spanning the gap. Germline lookup yields CDR1 MDHEN and CDR2 SYDVKM. The CDR3 covers 13 residues. CDR3 residues: CASRPGPSYEQYF. The CDR3, as DNA: TGTGCCAGCAGGCCAGGTCCGTCCTACGAGCAGTACTTC.

This chain joins TRBV6-1 and TRBJ2-7; TRBD2 matches at 9 bases. CDR1 MNHNS and CDR2 SASEGT come from the germline V gene. The CDR3 contains 15 residues. V trimming: 6 bases; J trimming: 5 bases; junction bases outside the gene matches: 11. CDR3 sequence: CASRPRREGIHEQYF. In DNA form, the CDR3 reads TGTGCCAGCAGGCCCCGGCGGGAGGGAATCCACGAGCAGTACTTC.

V is TRBV4-1 and J is TRBJ2-2; 8 bases map to TRBD2. In germline, CDR1 is MGHRA, CDR2 YSYEKL. V lost 0 bases to trimming and J lost 6 bases; unmatched junction nucleotides: 9. The CDR3 loop spans 17 amino acids. The CDR3 sequence is CASSQERGAGDPGELFF. The CDR3, as DNA: TGCGCCAGCAGCCAAGAAAGAGGAGCGGGAGATCCCGGGGAGCTGTTTTTT.

The V gene is TRBV6-1, the J gene TRBJ1-2; no reliable D call. Germline CDR1 MNHNS, CDR2 SASEGT. There are 14 residues in the CDR3. V dropped 3 bases and J dropped 2 bases, with 10 bases sitting between them. The CDR3 sequence: CASSDPPNNYGYTF. The CDR3 nucleotides read TGTGCCAGCAGTGACCCTCCCAACAACTATGGCTACACCTTC.

In this sample, this clone turned up a few times. This chain links TRBV28 with TRBJ2-7; TRBD1 matches 7 bases. The CDR3 is 13 residues long. J gave up 0 bases and V 7 bases, and 3 bases lay outside the gene matches. Per germline, CDR1 MDHEN and CDR2 SYDVKM. CDR3: CASTPGGSYEQYF. The CDR3 DNA reads TGTGCCAGCACCCCAGGGGGCTCCTACGAGCAGTACTTC. Full variable domain (missing parts from reference TRBV28 and TRBJ2-7): DVKVTQSSRYLVKRTGEKVFLECVQDMDHENMFWYRQDPGLGLRLIYFSYDVKMKEKGDIPEGYSVSREKKERFSLILESASTNQTSMYLCASTPGGSYEQYFGPGTRLTVT.

The gene calls are TRBV18 and TRBJ2-3; D might be TRBD1 (5 bases). Between the trimmed V and J ends, which lost 3 bases and 1 base, there was a span of 20 bases. Germline CDR1 KGHSH, CDR2 LQKENI. The CDR3 loop spans 18 amino acids. CDR3 sequence reads: CASSPIRDSRRGTDTQYF. The CDR3 DNA is TGTGCCAGCTCACCGATCCGCGACAGTCGACGAGGCACAGATACGCAGTATTTT.

The genes are TRBV6-6 and TRBJ1-4, with TRBD1 as a possible D gene (6 bases). Trimming left V 6 bases short and J 2 bases short, with 10 bases between. The germline gives CDR1 MNHNY, CDR2 SVGAGI (reference sequence). CDR3 size: 14 residues. The CDR3, as DNA: TGTGCCAGCAGGAAGACAGGCACTAATGAAAAACTGTTTTTT. This encodes CASRKTGTNEKLFF.

The chain uses TRBV6-6 and TRBJ2-1, with TRBD2 matching 7 bases. The V segment lost 7 bases and the J segment 3 bases; nucleotides outside the gene matches: 6. The V gene's germline CDR1 is MNHNY and CDR2 SVGAGI (reference sequence). The CDR3 runs to 14 residues. The CDR3 DNA reads TGTGCCAGCAAGGGCGGGGGAAGCTACAATGAGCAGTTCTTC. Amino acid sequence: CASKGGGSYNEQFF.

V is TRBV7-8 and J is TRBJ2-7, with D unclear. The CDR3 is 13 amino acids. CDR1 and CDR2 from the germline V gene are SGHVS and FQNEAQ. V was clipped by 2 bases and J by 5 bases, with 10 bases between them. CDR3 protein: CASSLTQAHEQYF. The CDR3 nucleotides are TGTGCCAGCAGCTTAACCCAGGCGCACGAGCAGTACTTC.

The chain employs TRBV28 and TRBJ1-5; D might be TRBD1 (6 bases). Germline V gene lookup returns CDR1 MDHEN and CDR2 SYDVKM. V lost 4 bases, J lost 3 bases, and 22 bases lay in between. CDR3 length: 18 amino acids. The CDR3 nucleotides are TGTGCCAGCAGTTCCGCCGGGGGGCCTCCTGGATCCAATCAGCCCCAGCATTTT. Translated: CASSSAGGPPGSNQPQHF.

The gene calls are TRBV28 and TRBJ2-7; a weak D match, TRBD1 (5 bases). The CDR3 loop spans 13 amino acids. The V gene lost 2 bases and the J gene lost 4 bases, with 9 bases spanning the gap. Germline CDR1 and CDR2: MDHEN and SYDVKM. The DNA of the CDR3 is TGTGCCAGCAGTTTAAACCAGGGTTACGAGCAGTACTTC. Translated, it gives CASSLNQGYEQYF.

The genes are TRBV19 and TRBJ1-2; 10 nucleotides align to TRBD1. The CDR3 consists of 13 residues. Germline-derived CDR1 and CDR2 are LNHDA and SQIVND (reference sequence). Trimming cost V 5 bases and J 6 bases; bases outside gene matches: 3. The CDR3 reads CASSLGQGNGYTF. CDR3 coding DNA: TGTGCCAGTAGTCTGGGACAGGGGAATGGCTACACCTTC.